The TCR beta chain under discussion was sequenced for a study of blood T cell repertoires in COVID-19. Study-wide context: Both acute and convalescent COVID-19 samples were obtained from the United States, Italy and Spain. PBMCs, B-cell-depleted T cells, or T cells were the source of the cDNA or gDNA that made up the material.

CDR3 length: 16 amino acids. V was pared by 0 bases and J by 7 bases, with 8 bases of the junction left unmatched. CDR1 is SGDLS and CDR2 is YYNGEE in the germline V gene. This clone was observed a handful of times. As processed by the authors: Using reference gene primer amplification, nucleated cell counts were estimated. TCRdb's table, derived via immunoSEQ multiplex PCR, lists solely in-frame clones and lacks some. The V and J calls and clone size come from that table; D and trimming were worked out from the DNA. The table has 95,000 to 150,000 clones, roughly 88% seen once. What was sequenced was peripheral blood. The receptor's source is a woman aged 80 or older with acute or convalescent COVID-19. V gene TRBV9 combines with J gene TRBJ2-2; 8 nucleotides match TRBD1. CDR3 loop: CASSVGGTGGNGELFF. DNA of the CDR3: TGTGCCAGCAGCGTAGGTGGAACAGGGGGAAACGGGGAGCTGTTTTTT.